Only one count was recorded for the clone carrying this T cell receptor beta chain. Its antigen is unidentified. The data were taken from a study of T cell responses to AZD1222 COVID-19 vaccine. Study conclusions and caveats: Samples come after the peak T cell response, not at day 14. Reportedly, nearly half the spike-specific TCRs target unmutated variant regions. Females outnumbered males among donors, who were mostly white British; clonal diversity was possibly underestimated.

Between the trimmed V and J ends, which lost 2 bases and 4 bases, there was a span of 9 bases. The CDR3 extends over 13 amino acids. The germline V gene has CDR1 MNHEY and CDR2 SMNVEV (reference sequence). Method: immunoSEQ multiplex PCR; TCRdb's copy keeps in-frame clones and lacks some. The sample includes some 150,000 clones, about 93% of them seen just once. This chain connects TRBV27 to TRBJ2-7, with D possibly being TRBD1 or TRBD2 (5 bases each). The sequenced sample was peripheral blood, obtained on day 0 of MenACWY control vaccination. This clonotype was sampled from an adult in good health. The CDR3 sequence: CASSLGTRYEQYF. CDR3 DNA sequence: TGTGCCAGCAGTTTAGGGACCAGATACGAGCAGTACTTC.